This entry features one T cell receptor (beta chain) sequence. The repertoire was sequenced with immunoSEQ multiplex PCR; TCRdb's copy has only in-frame clones and lacks some. Here the sample spans just under 95,000 clones, 83% being singletons. The time point here: baseline, week 1 (first vaccination visit). As for treatment: pre-vaccination baseline after standard-of-care therapy. Donors' newly diagnosed IDH1-mutant WHO grade 3 or 4 astrocytomas lacked nuclear ATRX. The CDR3 length is 16 residues. V lost 3 bases and J lost 8, with 22 bases in between. CDR1 MRHNA and CDR2 SNTAGT come from the germline V gene. This entry is derived from a study of a mutant IDH1 vaccine in newly diagnosed glioma. Study in general: The treated population exhibited a male proportion of roughly 62%, a female proportion of 37.5%, and a mean age of around 40 years. Patients arrived already treated with radiotherapy, temozolomide, or both, most having had both.

The chain couples TRBV6-4 to TRBJ1-2, with no clear D. The sequenced sample was PBMCs, obtained from a glioma patient treated with radiotherapy, temozolomide or both. This TCR came from a woman in her forties or fifties with glioma. CDR3 nucleotide sequence: TGTGCCAGCAGTGAGGGTACAGAGAGGTTGGTGCGGGGCTACACCTTC. It yields the protein CASSEGTERLVRGYTF.